The clone carrying this TCR beta chain was seen a handful of times. V shed 1 base and J shed 7 bases, with 13 bases lying between them. CDR3 length equals 13 residues. The germline gives CDR1 SQVTM, CDR2 ANQGSEA. The sample originates from a study of chronic HIV infection and antiretroviral therapy. TCRdb passed the 5' RACE reads through MiXCR, listing each CDR3 protein once. The repertoire has around 31,000 distinct CDR3 sequences, under 9.5% of them found once; the top ten carry roughly 2.7%. This sequence originates from an adult who had HIV and had not received antiretroviral therapy, or was an uninfected healthy control (not recorded which). The sequencing input was peripheral blood. The chain has TRBV29-1 and TRBJ2-5; no clear D gene. The CDR3 nucleotides read TGCAGCGTTGAAGGAGGTCACCTGGGGACCCAGTACTTC. This encodes CSVEGGHLGTQYF.